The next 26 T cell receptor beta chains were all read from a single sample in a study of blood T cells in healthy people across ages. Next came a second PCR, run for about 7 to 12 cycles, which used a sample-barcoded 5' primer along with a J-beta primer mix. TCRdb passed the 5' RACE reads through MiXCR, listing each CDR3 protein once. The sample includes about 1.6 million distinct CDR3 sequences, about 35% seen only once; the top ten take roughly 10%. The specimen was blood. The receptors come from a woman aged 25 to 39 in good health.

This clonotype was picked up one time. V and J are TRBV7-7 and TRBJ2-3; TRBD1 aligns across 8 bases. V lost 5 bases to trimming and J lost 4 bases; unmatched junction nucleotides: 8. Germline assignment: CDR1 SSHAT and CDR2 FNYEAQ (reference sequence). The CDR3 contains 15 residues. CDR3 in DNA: TGTGCCAGCAGCAGGACAGGGTCTCGGGCAGATACGCAGTATTTT. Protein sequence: CASSRTGSRADTQYF.

In nucleotides, the CDR3 is TGTGCCAGCGGCGGACAGGGGAATTACGAGCAGTACTTC. Protein: CASGGQGNYEQYF. The J gene is TRBJ2-4, the V gene TRBV2, with 9 bases fitting TRBD1. The DNA matches TRBJ2-7 better at its end, which makes the J call doubtful. CDR3 length: 13 amino acids. Germline CDR1 and CDR2: SNHLY and FYNNEI.

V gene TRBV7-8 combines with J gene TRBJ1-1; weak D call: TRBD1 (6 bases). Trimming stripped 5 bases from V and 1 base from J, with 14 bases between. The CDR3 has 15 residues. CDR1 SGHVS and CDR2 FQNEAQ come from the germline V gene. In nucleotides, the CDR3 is TGTGCCAGCAGCGTTTCCGGGACAACGAACACTGAAGCTTTCTTT. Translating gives CASSVSGTTNTEAFF. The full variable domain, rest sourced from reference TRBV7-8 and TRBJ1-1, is GAGVSQSPRYKVAKRGQDVALRCDPISGHVSLFWYQQALGQGPEFLTYFQNEAQLDKSGLPSDRFFAERPEGSVSTLKIQRTQQEDSAVYLCASSVSGTTNTEAFFGQGTRLTVV.

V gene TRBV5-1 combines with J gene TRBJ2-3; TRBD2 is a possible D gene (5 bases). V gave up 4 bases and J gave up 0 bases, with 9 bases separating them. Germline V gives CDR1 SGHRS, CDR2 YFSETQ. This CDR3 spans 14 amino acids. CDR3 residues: CASSTGSSTDTQYF. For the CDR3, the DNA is TGCGCCAGCAGCACGGGATCTAGCACAGATACGCAGTATTTT.

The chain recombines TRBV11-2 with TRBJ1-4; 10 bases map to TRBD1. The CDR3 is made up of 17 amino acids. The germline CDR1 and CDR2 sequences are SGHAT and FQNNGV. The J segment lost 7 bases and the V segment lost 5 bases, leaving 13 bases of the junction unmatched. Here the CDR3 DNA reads TGTGCCAGCAGCCGGGACAGGGGTTCCAATGTGGGTGAAAAACTGTTTTTT. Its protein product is CASSRDRGSNVGEKLFF.

The CDR3 is CSASPAGNQPQHF. CDR3 DNA sequence: TGCAGCGCGAGCCCGGCGGGAAATCAGCCCCAGCATTTT. This chain uses TRBV20-1 with TRBJ1-5, with D hard to call. The CDR3 totals 13 residues. Germline CDR1 is DFQATT and CDR2 is SNEGSKA (reference sequence).

The CDR3 loop is CASSIRGGADTQYF. The CDR3 DNA reads TGTGCCAGCAGCATACGAGGGGGCGCAGATACGCAGTATTTT. This sequence joins TRBV9 and TRBJ2-3; 7 positions match TRBD1. Looked up from germline, CDR1 is SGDLS and CDR2 is YYNGEE. The CDR3 has 14 residues. Losses at the gene ends were 4 bases for V and 4 bases for J; bases not matched to a gene: 6.

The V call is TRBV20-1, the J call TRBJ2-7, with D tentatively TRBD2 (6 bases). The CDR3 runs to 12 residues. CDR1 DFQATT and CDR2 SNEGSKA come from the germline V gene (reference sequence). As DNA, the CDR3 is TGCAGATTGGCTAGCGCCACCTACGAGCAGTACTTC. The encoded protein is CRLASATYEQYF.

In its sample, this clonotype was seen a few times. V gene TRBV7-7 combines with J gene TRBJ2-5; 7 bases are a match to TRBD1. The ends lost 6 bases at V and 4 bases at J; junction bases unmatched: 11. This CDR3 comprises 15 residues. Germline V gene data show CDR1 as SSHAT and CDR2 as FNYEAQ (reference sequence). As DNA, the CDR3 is TGTGCCAGCAGTCACGGTGAGGCAGGGGGAGAGACCCAGTACTTC. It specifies CASSHGEAGGETQYF.

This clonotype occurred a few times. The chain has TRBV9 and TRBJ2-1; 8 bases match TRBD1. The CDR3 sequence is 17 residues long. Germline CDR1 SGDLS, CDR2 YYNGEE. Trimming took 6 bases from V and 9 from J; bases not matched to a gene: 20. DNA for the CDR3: TGTGCCAGCACCCGAGAAGGAGGACAGGGCTGGGGGACTGAGCAGTTCTTC. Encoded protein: CASTREGGQGWGTEQFF.

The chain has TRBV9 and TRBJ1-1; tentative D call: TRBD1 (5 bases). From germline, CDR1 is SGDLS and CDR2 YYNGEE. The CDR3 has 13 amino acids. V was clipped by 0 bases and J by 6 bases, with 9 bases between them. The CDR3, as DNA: TGTGCCAGCAGCGTAGTAACAGGCCCTGAAGCTTTCTTT. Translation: CASSVVTGPEAFF. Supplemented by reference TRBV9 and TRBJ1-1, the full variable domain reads DSGVTQTPKHLITATGQRVTLRCSPRSGDLSVYWYQQSLDQGLQFLIQYYNGEERAKGNILERFSAQQFPDLHSELNLSSLELGDSALYFCASSVVTGPEAFFGQGTRLTVV.

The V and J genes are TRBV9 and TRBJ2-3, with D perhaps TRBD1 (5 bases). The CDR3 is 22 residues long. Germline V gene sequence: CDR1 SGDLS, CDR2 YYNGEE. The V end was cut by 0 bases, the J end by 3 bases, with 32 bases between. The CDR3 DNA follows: TGTGCCAGCAGCGTAGAAACGGTCGGAACAGGCGGCATCCCCAGGAGTACAGATACGCAGTATTTT. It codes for CASSVETVGTGGIPRSTDTQYF. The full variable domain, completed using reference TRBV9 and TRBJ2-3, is DSGVTQTPKHLITATGQRVTLRCSPRSGDLSVYWYQQSLDQGLQFLIQYYNGEERAKGNILERFSAQQFPDLHSELNLSSLELGDSALYFCASSVETVGTGGIPRSTDTQYFGPGTRLTVL.

In DNA, the CDR3 is TGTGCCAGCAGCCTGGGACTAGTGTACAATGAGCAGTTCTTC. This codes for CASSLGLVYNEQFF. V gene TRBV7-3 combines with J gene TRBJ2-1; 8 bases are shared with TRBD2. V was pared by 5 bases and J by 4 bases, with 4 bases of the junction left unmatched. The germline V gene has CDR1 SGHTA and CDR2 FQGTGA. The CDR3 extends over 14 amino acids.

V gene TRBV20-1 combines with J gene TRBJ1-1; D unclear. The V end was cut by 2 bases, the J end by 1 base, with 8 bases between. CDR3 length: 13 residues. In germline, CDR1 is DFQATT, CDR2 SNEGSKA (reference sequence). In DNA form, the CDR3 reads TGCAGTGCTAGACAGGACCGGAACACTGAAGCTTTCTTT. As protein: CSARQDRNTEAFF.

The CDR3 DNA is TGTGCCAGCAGCCAAGATCAGGTGGGTTTGGACTATGGCTACACCTTC. Its translation is CASSQDQVGLDYGYTF. The chain links TRBV4-2 to TRBJ1-2; D is unclear. V lost 0 bases and J 3 bases, leaving 14 bases between the germline ends. The CDR3 is made up of 16 amino acids. Germline V gene lookup returns CDR1 LGHNA and CDR2 YNFKEQ.

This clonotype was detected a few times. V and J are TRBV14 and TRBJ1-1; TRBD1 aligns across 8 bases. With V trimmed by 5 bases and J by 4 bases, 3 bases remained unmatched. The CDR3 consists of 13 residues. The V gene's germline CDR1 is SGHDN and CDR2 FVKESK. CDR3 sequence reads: CASSRQGTTEAFF. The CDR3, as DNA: TGTGCCAGCAGCAGACAGGGGACCACTGAAGCTTTCTTT.

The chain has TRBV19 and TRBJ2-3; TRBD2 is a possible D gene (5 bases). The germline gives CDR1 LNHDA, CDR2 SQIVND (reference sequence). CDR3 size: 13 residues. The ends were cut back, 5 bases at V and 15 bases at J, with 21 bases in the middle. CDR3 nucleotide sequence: TGTGCCAGTAGTTTGGCTCGAACAAAGAGGGAATATTTT. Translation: CASSLARTKREYF.

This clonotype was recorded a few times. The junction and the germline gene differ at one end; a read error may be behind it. In nucleotides, the CDR3 is TGCAGTGTTAGAGCGGGACTAGCCTACGAGCAGTACTTC. Translation gives CSVRAGLAYEQYF. The rearrangement links TRBV20-1 to TRBJ2-4; 8 bases are shared with TRBD2. The better agreement between TRBJ2-7 and the DNA end casts doubt on the J call. CDR3 size: 13 residues. Germline V gene lookup returns CDR1 DFQATT and CDR2 SNEGSKA (reference sequence).

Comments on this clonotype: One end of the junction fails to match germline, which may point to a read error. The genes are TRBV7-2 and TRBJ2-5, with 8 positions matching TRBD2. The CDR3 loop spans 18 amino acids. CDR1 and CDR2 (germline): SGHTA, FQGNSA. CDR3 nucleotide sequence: TGTGCCAGCAGCTTAGGGAATTTAGCGGGGTCCCACCAAGGGACCCAGTACTTC. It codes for CASSLGNLAGSHQGTQYF.

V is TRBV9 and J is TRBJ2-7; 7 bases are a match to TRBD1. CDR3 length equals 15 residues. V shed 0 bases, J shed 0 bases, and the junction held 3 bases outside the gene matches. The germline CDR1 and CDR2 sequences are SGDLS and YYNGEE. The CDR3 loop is CASSVATGDSYEQYF. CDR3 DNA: TGTGCCAGCAGCGTAGCCACAGGGGACTCCTACGAGCAGTACTTC.

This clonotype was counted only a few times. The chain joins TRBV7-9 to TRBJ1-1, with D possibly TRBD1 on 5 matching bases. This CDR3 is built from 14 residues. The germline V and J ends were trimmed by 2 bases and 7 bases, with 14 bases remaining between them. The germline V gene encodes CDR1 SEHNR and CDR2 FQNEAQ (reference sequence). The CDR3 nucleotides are TGTGCCAGCAGCTTATTCCGTGACAGTTATGAAGCTTTCTTT. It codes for CASSLFRDSYEAFF. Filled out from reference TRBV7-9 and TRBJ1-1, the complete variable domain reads DTGVSQNPRHKITKRGQNVTFRCDPISEHNRLYWYRQTLGQGPEFLTYFQNEAQLEKSRLLSDRFSAERPKGSFSTLEIQRTEQGDSAMYLCASSLFRDSYEAFFGQGTRLTVV.

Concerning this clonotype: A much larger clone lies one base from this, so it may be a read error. The CDR3 loop is CASGLATGYEQYF. The DNA of the CDR3 is TGTGCTAGTGGTTTGGCCACAGGCTACGAGCAGTACTTC. The chain employs TRBV12-5 and TRBJ2-7; TRBD1 might be the D (5 bases). Germline V lookup: CDR1 LGHNT, CDR2 FRNRAP. CDR3 length equals 13 residues. The germline V and J ends were trimmed by 1 base and 3 bases, with 7 bases remaining between them.

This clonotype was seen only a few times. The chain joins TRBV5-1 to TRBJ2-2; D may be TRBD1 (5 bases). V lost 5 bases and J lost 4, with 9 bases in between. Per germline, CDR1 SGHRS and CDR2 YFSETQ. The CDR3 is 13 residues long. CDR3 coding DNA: TGCGCCAGCAGTTTTGACAGCACCGGGGAGCTGTTTTTT. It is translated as CASSFDSTGELFF.

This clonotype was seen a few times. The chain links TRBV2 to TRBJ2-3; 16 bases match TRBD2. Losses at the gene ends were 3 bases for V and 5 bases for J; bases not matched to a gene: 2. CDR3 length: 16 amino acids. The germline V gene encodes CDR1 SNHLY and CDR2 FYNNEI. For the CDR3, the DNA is TGTGCCAGCAGTGAGGGACTAGCGGGGGGGTTAGATACGCAGTATTTT. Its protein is CASSEGLAGGLDTQYF.

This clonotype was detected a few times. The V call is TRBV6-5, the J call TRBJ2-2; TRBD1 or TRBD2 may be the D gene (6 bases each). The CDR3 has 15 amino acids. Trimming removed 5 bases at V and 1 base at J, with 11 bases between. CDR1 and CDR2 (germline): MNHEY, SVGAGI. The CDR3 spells CASSPGAKNTGELFF. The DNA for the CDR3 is TGTGCCAGCAGTCCGGGGGCGAAGAACACCGGGGAGCTGTTTTTT.

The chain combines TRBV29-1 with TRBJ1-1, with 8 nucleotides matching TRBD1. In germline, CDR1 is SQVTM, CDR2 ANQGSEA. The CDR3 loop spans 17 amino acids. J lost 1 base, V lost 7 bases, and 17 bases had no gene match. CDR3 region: CSGPRTGSPGPNTEAFF. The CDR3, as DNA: TGCAGCGGTCCTAGGACAGGGAGCCCTGGCCCGAACACTGAAGCTTTCTTT.